Following are 15 T cell receptor beta chains from one sample sequenced in a study of cytomegalovirus exposure and HLA in healthy donors. PCR was performed using 60 Vbeta and 13 Jbeta primers. Profiling relied on immunoSEQ multiplex PCR, and the TCRdb table lists in-frame clones only, not all of them. The data show some 200,000 clones, with approximately 85% seen just once and about 0.78% held by the top ten. Sequenced sample: PBMCs. The receptor source for this set is a woman between 18 and 30 years old in good health and CMV-seronegative.

V gene TRBV7-3 combines with J gene TRBJ1-2, with a weak D call TRBD1 (6 bases). CDR3 length: 13 amino acids. V was clipped by 5 bases and J by 2 bases, with 9 bases between them. Germline CDR1 is SGHTA and CDR2 is FQGTGA. Written as DNA, the CDR3 is TGTGCCAGCAGCCCTGGACAGAACTATGGCTACACCTTC. Translation: CASSPGQNYGYTF.

Here the CDR3 reads CASSGQRGPPDTQYF. In DNA, the CDR3 is TGTGCCAGCAGTGGGCAGCGGGGCCCTCCAGATACGCAGTATTTT. This chain connects TRBV6-1 to TRBJ2-3; 7 bases are a match to TRBD2. The germline V gene has CDR1 MNHNS and CDR2 SASEGT. The CDR3 consists of 15 residues. V was pared by 4 bases and J by 4 bases, with 8 bases of the junction left unmatched.

V usage is TRBV29-1 and J usage is TRBJ2-7; a weak D match, TRBD1 (6 bases). V shed 6 bases and J shed 6 bases, with 12 bases lying between them. The CDR3 sequence is 11 residues long. Germline lookup yields CDR1 SQVTM and CDR2 ANQGSEA. Written as DNA, the CDR3 is TGCAGCGTCGAGATCAGGGGCGAGCAGTACTTC. Translation: CSVEIRGEQYF.

This clone was recorded only once. This rearrangement joins TRBV29-1 to TRBJ2-3, with 13 nucleotides matching TRBD2. CDR1 and CDR2 (germline): SQVTM, ANQGSEA. This CDR3 spans 15 amino acids. The trim removed 3 bases at V and 2 bases at J, leaving 2 bases unmatched. CDR3 sequence: CSVEGTSGDTDTQYF. The CDR3 DNA is TGCAGCGTTGAGGGGACTAGCGGGGACACAGATACGCAGTATTTT.

The count of this clone is one. This sequence joins TRBV29-1 and TRBJ1-3; TRBD1 might be the D (6 bases). The V end lost 6 bases, the J end lost 7 bases, and 16 bases lay between the germline ends. CDR3 length: 13 residues. Germline CDR1 reads SQVTM; CDR2 reads ANQGSEA. The CDR3 region is CSVLGQIGNTIYF. DNA of the CDR3: TGCAGCGTCCTTGGACAGATAGGGAACACCATATATTTT.

The V and J genes are TRBV5-1 and TRBJ2-3; TRBD1 agrees at 8 bases. Germline V gives CDR1 SGHRS, CDR2 YFSETQ. Trimming at V came to 0 bases and at J to 10 bases, leaving 7 bases not matched to a gene. The CDR3 contains 14 residues. CDR3 nucleotides: TGCGCCAGCAGCTTGGGAGAAACAGGGGGATCGCAGTATTTT. Protein sequence: CASSLGETGGSQYF.

The rearrangement joins TRBV9 to TRBJ2-1; 13 nucleotides align to TRBD2. There are 20 residues in the CDR3. Germline V gene lookup returns CDR1 SGDLS and CDR2 YYNGEE. V dropped 4 bases and J dropped 4; count of bases not matched to a gene: 17. This CDR3 is CASSRWSGTSGADGYNEQFF. The DNA of the CDR3 is TGTGCCAGCAGCAGATGGAGCGGGACTAGCGGGGCCGATGGGTACAATGAGCAGTTCTTC. Drawing the rest from reference TRBV9 and TRBJ2-1, the complete variable domain is DSGVTQTPKHLITATGQRVTLRCSPRSGDLSVYWYQQSLDQGLQFLIQYYNGEERAKGNILERFSAQQFPDLHSELNLSSLELGDSALYFCASSRWSGTSGADGYNEQFFGPGTRLTVL.

The chain couples TRBV6-5 to TRBJ1-2, with a weak D call TRBD1 (5 bases). Germline V gene data show CDR1 as MNHEY and CDR2 as SVGAGI. Trimming left V 5 bases short and J 4 bases short, with 11 bases between. The CDR3 runs 13 residues. The CDR3 coding sequence is TGTGCCAGCAGTGTCAGTGGGGCCTATGGCTACACCTTC. Translated: CASSVSGAYGYTF.

The chain links TRBV27 to TRBJ1-6; 8 bases agree with TRBD1. V gave up 6 bases and J gave up 7 bases; unmatched junction bases: 14. The CDR3 has 17 residues. Germline V gene lookup returns CDR1 MNHEY and CDR2 SMNVEV (reference sequence). The CDR3 sequence: CASRASLQGARNSPLHF. In nucleotides, the CDR3 is TGTGCCAGCAGAGCATCACTGCAGGGGGCACGGAATTCACCCCTCCACTTT.

The CDR3 loop is CASSLGSSYGYTF. CDR3 coding DNA: TGTGCCAGCTCACTGGGCAGTAGCTATGGCTACACCTTC. This rearrangement joins TRBV18 to TRBJ1-2, with unresolved D. CDR1 KGHSH and CDR2 LQKENI come from the germline V gene. The CDR3 consists of 13 residues. Trimming pared 4 bases from V and 4 bases from J, leaving 10 bases between.

The chain is built from TRBV19 and TRBJ2-5, with 7 bases fitting TRBD2. J was trimmed by 5 bases and V by 6 bases; bases with no gene match: 6. CDR3 length: 13 amino acids. Germline V gene lookup returns CDR1 LNHDA and CDR2 SQIVND (reference sequence). This chain's CDR3 is CASRTAGGETQYF. In nucleotides, the CDR3 is TGTGCCAGTAGGACGGCCGGGGGGGAGACCCAGTACTTC. Variable domain in full (rest from reference TRBV19 and TRBJ2-5): DGGITQSPKYLFRKEGQNVTLSCEQNLNHDAMYWYRQDPGQGLRLIYYSQIVNDFQKGDIAEGYSVSREKKESFPLTVTSAQKNPTAFYLCASRTAGGETQYFGPGTRLLVL.

The CDR3: CASSSGGINEQFF. CDR3 in DNA: TGTGCCAGCAGTTCTGGCGGGATCAATGAGCAGTTCTTC. The chain carries TRBV27 and TRBJ2-1; D is perhaps TRBD2 (6 bases). The ends were cut back, 4 bases at V and 6 bases at J, with 10 bases in the middle. Germline CDR1 reads MNHEY; CDR2 reads SMNVEV (reference sequence). The CDR3 is 13 amino acids.

The J gene is TRBJ2-1, the V gene TRBV7-9, with TRBD1 as a possible D gene (5 bases). Trimming took off 5 bases at V and 2 bases at J, with 16 bases between the two ends. This CDR3 is 16 amino acids long. Germline CDR1 SEHNR, CDR2 FQNEAQ (reference sequence). DNA of the CDR3: TGTGCCAGCAGCCGATTTGCAGGGCGCACCTACAATGAGCAGTTCTTC. It is translated as CASSRFAGRTYNEQFF.

This chain links TRBV29-1 with TRBJ1-5; 9 nucleotides match TRBD1. The CDR3 is made up of 14 amino acids. Germline V lookup: CDR1 SQVTM, CDR2 ANQGSEA. The trim removed 6 bases at V and 3 bases at J, leaving 6 bases unmatched. In DNA form, the CDR3 reads TGCAGCGTAGTTGAACAGGGGGCCAATCAGCCCCAGCATTTT. It is translated as CSVVEQGANQPQHF.

The J gene is TRBJ2-7, the V gene TRBV30; D is possibly TRBD2 (5 bases). CDR3 length equals 14 residues. CDR1 is GTSNPN and CDR2 is SVGIG in the germline V gene (reference sequence). V lost 4 bases to trimming and J lost 1 base, with 14 bases between them. CDR3 in amino acids: CAWTQLGKSYEQYF. CDR3 nucleotides: TGTGCCTGGACCCAACTAGGGAAATCCTACGAGCAGTACTTC.